This T cell receptor beta chain comes out of a study of T cell repertoires in cytomegalovirus infection. Study details: Based on public TCR beta signatures, there were indications of CMV infection and of a matching HLA type. Whole-study results and caveats: CMV-specific TCR beta clonotypes restricted by HLA-C were the ones dominating the ex vivo response.

Germline CDR1 reads SGHAT; CDR2 reads FQDESV (reference sequence). The CDR3 length is 13 residues. V was pared by 7 bases and J by 5 bases, with 14 bases between. This clonotype appeared many times. Antigen unknown. One entry per CDR3 protein, called by TCRdb with MiXCR from the reads. The sample has 65,000 to 90,000 distinct CDR3 sequences, roughly 3.6% seen once. Sample: PBMCs. The receptor's source is a human donor in good health (CMV status not recorded). Some clones in this sample may be carry-over from other donors' samples. The V and J genes are TRBV11-1 and TRBJ1-1; tentatively, D is TRBD1 (6 bases). The CDR3 loop is CASTVTGRTEAFF. CDR3 DNA: TGTGCCAGCACCGTTACAGGGAGAACTGAAGCTTTCTTT.